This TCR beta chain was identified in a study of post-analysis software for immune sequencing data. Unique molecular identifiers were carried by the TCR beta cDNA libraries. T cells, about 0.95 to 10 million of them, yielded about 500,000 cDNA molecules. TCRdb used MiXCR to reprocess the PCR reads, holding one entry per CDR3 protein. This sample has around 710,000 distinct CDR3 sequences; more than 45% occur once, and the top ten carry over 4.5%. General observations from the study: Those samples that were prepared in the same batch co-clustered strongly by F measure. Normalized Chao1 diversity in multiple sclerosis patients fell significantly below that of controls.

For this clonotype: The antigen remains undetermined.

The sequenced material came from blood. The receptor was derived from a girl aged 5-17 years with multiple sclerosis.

The CDR3 loop reads CSAIRADYNEQFF. The CDR3 DNA is TGCAGTGCTATTCGCGCGGACTACAATGAGCAGTTCTTC. This chain uses TRBV20-1 with TRBJ2-1; no clear D. From germline, CDR1 is DFQATT and CDR2 SNEGSKA (reference sequence). The CDR3 contains 13 residues. V was pared by 4 bases and J by 3 bases, with 10 bases between.